This T cell receptor (beta chain) was obtained from a study of T cells in localized non-small cell lung cancer. A word on this clone: The antigen is undetermined.

Study-level results: A denser population of T cells in blood accompanied longer overall survival.

Clones were sequenced by immunoSEQ multiplex PCR, and TCRdb holds only the in-frame ones, with some missing. The sample gives about 28,000 clones, under 95% of which show up once; roughly 31% is in the top ten. The specimen was peripheral blood, collected before any cancer treatment. The clonotype comes from a female donor over 55 with stage I lung adenocarcinoma.

This CDR3 reads CASSTLAGRTDTQYF. CDR3 coding DNA: TGCGCCAGCAGCACTTTAGCGGGAAGGACAGATACGCAGTATTTT. The rearrangement links TRBV5-1 to TRBJ2-3; 8 bases line up with TRBD2. J was trimmed by 3 bases and V by 4 bases; bases with no gene match: 7. CDR1 and CDR2 from the germline V gene are SGHRS and YFSETQ. The CDR3 length is 15 residues.